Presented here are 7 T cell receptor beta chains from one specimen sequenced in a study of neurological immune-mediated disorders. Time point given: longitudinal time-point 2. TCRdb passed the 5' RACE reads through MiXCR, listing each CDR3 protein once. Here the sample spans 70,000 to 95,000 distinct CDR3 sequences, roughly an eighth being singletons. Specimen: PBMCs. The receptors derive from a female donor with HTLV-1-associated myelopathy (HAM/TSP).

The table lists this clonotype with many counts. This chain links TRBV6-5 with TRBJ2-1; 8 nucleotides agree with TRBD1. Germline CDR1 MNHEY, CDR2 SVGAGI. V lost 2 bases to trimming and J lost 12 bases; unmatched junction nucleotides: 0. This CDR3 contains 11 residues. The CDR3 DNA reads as TGTGCCAGCAGTTACGGACAGGGGCAGTTCTTC. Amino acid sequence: CASSYGQGQFF.

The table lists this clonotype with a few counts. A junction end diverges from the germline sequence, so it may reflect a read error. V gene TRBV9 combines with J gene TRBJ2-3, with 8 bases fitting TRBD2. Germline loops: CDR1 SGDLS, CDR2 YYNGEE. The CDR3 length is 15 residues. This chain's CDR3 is CVSSVERGSTDTQYF. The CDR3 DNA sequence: TGTGTCAGCAGCGTAGAGCGGGGGAGCACAGATACGCAGTATTTT.

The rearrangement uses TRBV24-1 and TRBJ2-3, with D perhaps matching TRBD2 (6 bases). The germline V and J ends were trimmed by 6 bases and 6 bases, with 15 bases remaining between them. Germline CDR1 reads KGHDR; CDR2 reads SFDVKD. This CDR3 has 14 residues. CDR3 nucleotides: TGTGCCACCAGTATGGAGGGGCTGATCGATACGCAGTATTTT. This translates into CATSMEGLIDTQYF.

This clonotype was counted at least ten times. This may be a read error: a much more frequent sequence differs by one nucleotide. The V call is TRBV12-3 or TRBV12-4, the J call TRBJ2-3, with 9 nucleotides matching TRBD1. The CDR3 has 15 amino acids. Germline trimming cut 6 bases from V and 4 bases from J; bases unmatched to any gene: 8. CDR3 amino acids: CASSTGTGRADTQYF. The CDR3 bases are TGTGCCAGCAGCACCGGGACAGGGAGGGCAGATACGCAGTATTTT.

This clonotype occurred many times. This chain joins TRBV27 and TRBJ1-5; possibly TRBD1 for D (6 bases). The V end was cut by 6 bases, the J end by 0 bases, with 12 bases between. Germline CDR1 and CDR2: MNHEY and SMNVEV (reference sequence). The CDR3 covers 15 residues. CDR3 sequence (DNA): TGTGCCAGCAGCCCAGGGGCTTATAGCAATCAGCCCCAGCATTTT. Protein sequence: CASSPGAYSNQPQHF.

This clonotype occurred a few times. CDR3 bases: TGTGCCAGCAGTCTGCTTGGACTAGTGGGGGGAGAGCAGTTCTTC. It encodes CASSLLGLVGGEQFF. J is TRBJ2-1 and V is TRBV12-3 or TRBV12-4; TRBD2 aligns across 7 bases. J lost 10 bases, V lost 5 bases, and 14 bases had no gene match. This CDR3 contains 15 residues.

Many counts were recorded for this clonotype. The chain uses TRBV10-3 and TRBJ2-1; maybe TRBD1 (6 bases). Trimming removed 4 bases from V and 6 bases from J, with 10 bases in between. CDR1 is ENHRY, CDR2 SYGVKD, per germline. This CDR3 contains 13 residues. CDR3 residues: CAISGQVGNEQFF. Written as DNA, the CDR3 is TGTGCCATCAGTGGACAGGTCGGCAATGAGCAGTTCTTC.